This is a list of T cell receptor beta chains from one sample in a study of OX40 agonist ivuxolimab in advanced cancers. Profiling relied on immunoSEQ multiplex PCR, and the TCRdb table lists in-frame clones only, not all of them. The sample lists about 58,000 clones, more than 75% seen once, with about 1% in the top ten. Material: CD4+ or CD8+ T cells sorted from blood, obtained in a trial of the OX40 agonist ivuxolimab. These receptors came from an adult with an advanced solid tumor such as melanoma, head and neck, liver or kidney cancer. Each CDR3 is given with its conserved first and last residue. A D gene is named only where the DNA matches it firmly. Expanded clones are given a class, and other clones once, few, many or no size at all.

clone size	J gene	D gene	V gene	CDR3 DNA	CDR3 protein
once	TRBJ1-2	NA	TRBV7-9	TGTGCCAGCAGTACCACCTGGGAGGCAGCAGCTGGCTACACCTTC	CASSTTWEAAAGYTF
NA	TRBJ2-2	NA	TRBV15	TGTGCCACCTCCCCCGGGGGATTCGAGAACACCGGGGAGCTGTTTTTT	CATSPGGFENTGELFF
NA	TRBJ1-2	NA	TRBV19	TGTGCCAGTAGTGTGTTACAGGGACGTGGCTACACCTTC	CASSVLQGRGYTF
NA	TRBJ2-5	TRBD1	TRBV29-1	TGCAGCGCCACCGGGACAGAAGAGACCCAGTACTTC	CSATGTEETQYF
NA	TRBJ2-3	NA	TRBV5-1	TGCGCCAGCAGCTTGACCTCCGGGCTTGGGTGGGATACGCAGTATTTT	CASSLTSGLGWDTQYF
NA	TRBJ1-6	NA	TRBV15	TGTGCCACCAGCAGAGATTCGTTAAATTCACCCCTCCACTTT	CATSRDSLNSPLHF
once	TRBJ1-5	NA	TRBV5-8	TGTGCCAGCAGCGCGAGCTTCGCCTCTGTCGGCAATCAGCCCCAGCATTTT	CASSASFASVGNQPQHF
once	TRBJ1-1	TRBD1	TRBV11-3	TGTGCCAGCAGCTTAGGACAGGGCAACACTGAAGCTTTCTTT	CASSLGQGNTEAFF
NA	TRBJ2-5	TRBD2	TRBV19	TGTGCCAGTAGTATTACAGGACTAGCGGGAGATGTGAGGTTGGAGACCCAGTACTTC	CASSITGLAGDVRLETQYF
NA	TRBJ1-6	TRBD1	TRBV5-1	TGCGCCAGCAGACGTGGACAGGGAGATTCACCCCTCCACTTT	CASRRGQGDSPLHF
NA	TRBJ1-4	TRBD1	TRBV25-1	TGTGCCAGCGCCCGGACAGGGTACAATGAAAAACTGTTTTTT	CASARTGYNEKLFF
many	TRBJ2-3	NA	TRBV18	TGTGCCAGCTCACCACAATACAGCAGGGAGGCGGATACGCAGTATTTT	CASSPQYSREADTQYF
few	TRBJ2-7	NA	TRBV5-1	TGCGCCAGCAGCTTGCCCACAGGGAACGAGCAGTACTTC	CASSLPTGNEQYF
NA	TRBJ2-3	TRBD2	TRBV13	TGTGCCAGCAGCTTCGAGGGACTAGCGGGGGACACAGATACGCAGTATTTT	CASSFEGLAGDTDTQYF
NA	TRBJ2-7	TRBD1	TRBV4-1	TGCGCCAGCAGACAAACAGGGGGGAAGGGCTACGAGCAGTACTTC	CASRQTGGKGYEQYF
few	TRBJ2-5	NA	TRBV9	TGTGCCAGCAGCGTAGGACAGCGGGTTGGAGAGACCCAGTACTTC	CASSVGQRVGETQYF
NA	TRBJ1-2	NA	TRBV10-3	TGTGCCATCAGTGAGTCGGTGTGGGACTATGGCTACACCTTC	CAISESVWDYGYTF
NA	TRBJ2-7	NA	TRBV7-9	TGTGCCAGCAGCTTAGGGTTCTACGAGCAGTACTTC	CASSLGFYEQYF
NA	TRBJ1-1	TRBD1	TRBV10-1	TGCGCCAGCAGTGGGCAGGGGGCACGGACTGAAGCTTTCTTT	CASSGQGARTEAFF
NA	TRBJ1-4	NA	TRBV5-1	TGCGCCAGCAGCTTTCAGGGTTCAACTAATGAAAAACTGTTTTTT	CASSFQGSTNEKLFF
few	TRBJ2-3	NA	TRBV7-3	TGTGCCAGCAGCGTGATCCCTAGCACAGATACGCAGTATTTT	CASSVIPSTDTQYF
once	TRBJ1-3	NA	TRBV5-1	TGCGCCAGCAGCTTGGCGGTCCTTACCTCTGGAAACACCATATATTTT	CASSLAVLTSGNTIYF
NA	TRBJ1-1	NA	TRBV6-5	TGTGCCAGCAGTTACTCGGGAACAGGGATGGTGACTGAAGCTTTCTTT	CASSYSGTGMVTEAFF
NA	TRBJ2-5	NA	TRBV7-9	TGTGCCAGCAGCGCCCTGGGGGAGCAGTACTTC	CASSALGEQYF
NA	TRBJ1-2	NA	TRBV6-1	TGTGCCAGCAGTGATCAGCCGGGGGCAGGGGAGAGCTACACCTTC	CASSDQPGAGESYTF
NA	TRBJ2-7	TRBD2	TRBV19	TGTGCCAGTAGTATTACTAGCGGAGGCGAGCAGTACTTC	CASSITSGGEQYF
NA	TRBJ1-3	NA	TRBV19	TGTGCCAGTAGTATAGTTATCGGCGTCTCTGGAAACACCATATATTTT	CASSIVIGVSGNTIYF
NA	TRBJ2-3	NA	TRBV7-9	TGTGCCAGCAGCCCCGGAAACACAGATACGCAGTATTTT	CASSPGNTDTQYF
NA	TRBJ1-4	NA	TRBV15	TGTGCCACCAGCTCCCGGGGGAAAGAGGAAAAACTGTTTTTT	CATSSRGKEEKLFF
NA	TRBJ2-5	TRBD1	TRBV9	TGTGCCAGCAGCGTAAATCCGACAGGGGGCCAAGAGACCCAGTACTTC	CASSVNPTGGQETQYF
NA	TRBJ2-2	TRBD2	TRBV4-2	TGTGCCAGCAGCCAAGGACTAGCGCGAGCCGGGGAGCTGTTTTTT	CASSQGLARAGELFF
few	TRBJ1-1	NA	TRBV18	TGTGCCAGCTCACCACCGGGGGGCTCGGTGTACACTGAAGCTTTCTTT	CASSPPGGSVYTEAFF
NA	TRBJ1-6	NA	TRBV6-1	TGTGCCAGCAGTGAATATGATAGGGCAGGGAGCTCCTATAATTCACCCCTCCACTTT	CASSEYDRAGSSYNSPLHF
NA	TRBJ2-3	TRBD2	TRBV10-3	TGTGCCATCAGTGATTCAGGCGGGGGGGGCAATACGCAGTATTTT	CAISDSGGGGNTQYF
few	TRBJ2-1	TRBD2	TRBV7-8	TGTGCCAGCAGCCTTGCCCAAGGGACTAGCGGACGCAATGAGCAGTTCTTC	CASSLAQGTSGRNEQFF
NA	TRBJ2-3	TRBD2	TRBV29-1	TGCAGCGTTGGAAGACTAGCGGATAGCACAGATACGCAGTATTTT	CSVGRLADSTDTQYF
NA	TRBJ2-1	TRBD2	TRBV6-1	TGTGCCAGCAGTGTTAGCGGGGGCGAGTTGGATGAGCAGTTCTTC	CASSVSGGELDEQFF